This is a list of T cell receptor beta chains from one sample in a study of blood T cell repertoires in COVID-19. The protocol was immunoSEQ multiplex PCR, while the TCRdb copy is restricted to in-frame clones and leaves out a portion. Of around 100,000 clones in the sample, approximately 80% were seen once. The sample taken for sequencing was peripheral blood. These receptors were taken from a man aged 65 to 79 with active or convalescent COVID-19. The CDR3 runs from the conserved cysteine through the conserved F or W. The order of the fields is J gene, D gene, clone size, V gene, CDR3 protein, CDR3 DNA. A D gene is named only where the DNA matches it firmly. Expanded clones get a size class; other rows say once, few or many, or leave the size out.

j_gene: TRBJ1-4
d_gene: .
abundance: .
v_gene: TRBV7-2
CDR3aa: CASSSTGQYEKLFF
CDR3nt: TGTGCCAGCAGCTCGACAGGCCAGTATGAAAAACTGTTTTTT

j_gene: TRBJ2-2
d_gene: TRBD1
abundance: few
v_gene: TRBV24-1
CDR3aa: CATAGGPNTGELFF
CDR3nt: TGTGCCACCGCAGGGGGTCCGAACACCGGGGAGCTGTTTTTT

j_gene: TRBJ1-5
d_gene: .
abundance: few
v_gene: TRBV2
CDR3aa: CASSEMAGPGNQPQHF
CDR3nt: TGTGCCAGCAGTGAAATGGCGGGGCCAGGCAATCAGCCCCAGCATTTT

j_gene: TRBJ2-7
d_gene: TRBD1
abundance: .
v_gene: TRBV9
CDR3aa: CASSSAGQGYEQYF
CDR3nt: TGTGCCAGCAGCTCCGCGGGACAGGGTTACGAGCAGTACTTC

j_gene: TRBJ1-2
d_gene: .
abundance: .
v_gene: TRBV24-1
CDR3aa: CATSAGINGYTF
CDR3nt: TGTGCCACCAGTGCCGGGATTAATGGCTACACCTTC

j_gene: TRBJ2-1
d_gene: .
abundance: .
v_gene: TRBV11-2
CDR3aa: CASSLVRGAGNEQFF
CDR3nt: TGTGCCAGCAGCTTAGTCCGGGGGGCGGGCAATGAGCAGTTCTTC

j_gene: TRBJ2-2
d_gene: .
abundance: .
v_gene: TRBV27
CDR3aa: CASSLEGDTGELFF
CDR3nt: TGTGCCAGCAGTTTAGAGGGTGACACCGGGGAGCTGTTTTTT

j_gene: TRBJ2-4
d_gene: .
abundance: .
v_gene: TRBV20-1
CDR3aa: CSATPTDIQYF
CDR3nt: TGCAGTGCTACCCCAACGGACATTCAGTACTTC

j_gene: TRBJ2-2
d_gene: TRBD2
abundance: .
v_gene: TRBV11-2
CDR3aa: CASSFLAGGPGTGELFF
CDR3nt: TGTGCCAGCAGCTTCCTAGCGGGAGGGCCCGGCACCGGGGAGCTGTTTTTT

j_gene: TRBJ2-7
d_gene: .
abundance: .
v_gene: TRBV6-2/TRBV6-3
CDR3aa: CASSYTYEQYF
CDR3nt: TGTGCCAGCAGTTATACCTACGAGCAGTACTTC

j_gene: TRBJ1-6
d_gene: TRBD1
abundance: once
v_gene: TRBV3-1/TRBV3-2
CDR3aa: CASRGTGAYNSPLHF
CDR3nt: TGTGCCAGCAGGGGTACAGGGGCCTATAATTCACCCCTCCACTTT

j_gene: TRBJ2-1
d_gene: .
abundance: .
v_gene: TRBV6-5
CDR3aa: CARLGGRGKGHEQFF
CDR3nt: TGTGCCAGATTGGGGGGTCGAGGGAAAGGGCATGAGCAGTTCTTC

j_gene: TRBJ1-2
d_gene: .
abundance: many
v_gene: TRBV11-2
CDR3aa: CASSLSQGLVYGYTF
CDR3nt: TGTGCCAGCAGCTTATCTCAGGGATTAGTCTATGGCTACACCTTC

j_gene: TRBJ1-6
d_gene: .
abundance: .
v_gene: TRBV7-9
CDR3aa: CASSWEENSPLHF
CDR3nt: TGTGCCAGCAGCTGGGAGGAAAATTCACCCCTCCACTTT

j_gene: TRBJ1-2
d_gene: .
abundance: once
v_gene: TRBV7-2
CDR3aa: CASSLEGVDGYTF
CDR3nt: TGTGCCAGCAGCTTAGAGGGGGTTGATGGCTACACCTTC

j_gene: TRBJ2-1
d_gene: .
abundance: .
v_gene: TRBV13
CDR3aa: CASSPGHSSYNEQFF
CDR3nt: TGTGCCAGCAGCCCCGGACATAGCTCCTACAATGAGCAGTTCTTC

j_gene: TRBJ1-1
d_gene: TRBD1
abundance: .
v_gene: TRBV5-6
CDR3aa: CASNRGREVAFF
CDR3nt: TGTGCCTCCAATAGGGGGCGGGAAGTGGCTTTCTTT

j_gene: TRBJ2-2
d_gene: .
abundance: .
v_gene: TRBV28
CDR3aa: CASARMETGELFF
CDR3nt: TGTGCCAGCGCCAGGATGGAAACCGGGGAGCTGTTTTTT

j_gene: TRBJ1-2
d_gene: .
abundance: once
v_gene: TRBV28
CDR3aa: CASGSRVGLNGYTF
CDR3nt: TGTGCCAGCGGGTCGAGGGTTGGGCTTAATGGCTACACCTTC

j_gene: TRBJ2-1
d_gene: .
abundance: .
v_gene: TRBV28
CDR3aa: CASSRPGVTYNEQFF
CDR3nt: TGTGCCAGCAGTCGACCGGGGGTAACCTACAATGAGCAGTTCTTC

j_gene: TRBJ1-6
d_gene: .
abundance: once
v_gene: TRBV19
CDR3aa: CASSIVGGGGPLHF
CDR3nt: TGTGCCAGTAGTATAGTGGGAGGAGGAGGACCCCTCCACTTT

j_gene: TRBJ2-5
d_gene: TRBD2
abundance: once
v_gene: TRBV5-1
CDR3aa: CASSPVGGETQYF
CDR3nt: TGCGCCAGCAGCCCGGTGGGGGGGGAGACCCAGTACTTC

j_gene: TRBJ2-5
d_gene: TRBD2
abundance: .
v_gene: TRBV28
CDR3aa: CASSLWASGRFQETQYF
CDR3nt: TGTGCCAGCAGTTTATGGGCTAGCGGGAGGTTCCAGGAGACCCAGTACTTC

j_gene: TRBJ2-3
d_gene: .
abundance: .
v_gene: TRBV3-1/TRBV3-2
CDR3aa: CASSQDRRVQGTDTQYF
CDR3nt: TGTGCCAGCAGCCAAGATCGGCGGGTGCAGGGCACAGATACGCAGTATTTT

j_gene: TRBJ2-2
d_gene: TRBD2
abundance: once
v_gene: TRBV13
CDR3aa: CASSPLLAGGAVGELFF
CDR3nt: TGTGCCAGCAGCCCCCTCCTAGCGGGAGGGGCAGTCGGGGAGCTGTTTTTT

j_gene: TRBJ2-1
d_gene: TRBD2
abundance: once
v_gene: TRBV2
CDR3aa: CASSETSGRPYNEQFF
CDR3nt: TGTGCCAGCAGTGAGACTAGCGGGAGACCCTACAATGAGCAGTTCTTC

j_gene: TRBJ2-1
d_gene: .
abundance: .
v_gene: TRBV6-5
CDR3aa: CASSYSPRDTRFF
CDR3nt: TGTGCCAGCAGTTACTCGCCCCGGGACACCCGGTTCTTC

j_gene: TRBJ2-2
d_gene: .
abundance: .
v_gene: TRBV7-9
CDR3aa: CASGTFRRGVGNTGELFF
CDR3nt: TGTGCCAGCGGGACTTTCCGACGTGGAGTTGGGAACACCGGGGAGCTGTTTTTT

j_gene: TRBJ2-1
d_gene: .
abundance: .
v_gene: TRBV3-1/TRBV3-2
CDR3aa: CASSETMGAEQFF
CDR3nt: TGTGCCAGCAGCGAAACGATGGGGGCGGAGCAGTTCTTC

j_gene: TRBJ2-3
d_gene: TRBD2
abundance: .
v_gene: TRBV30
CDR3aa: CAWSPLAGVRADTQYF
CDR3nt: TGTGCCTGGAGTCCCTTAGCGGGAGTTCGTGCGGATACGCAGTATTTT

j_gene: TRBJ1-3
d_gene: .
abundance: .
v_gene: TRBV7-8
CDR3aa: CASSSLGGGAGNTIYF
CDR3nt: TGTGCCAGCAGCTCCCTGGGGGGGGGAGCTGGAAACACCATATATTTT

j_gene: TRBJ2-7
d_gene: TRBD1
abundance: once
v_gene: TRBV6-5
CDR3aa: CASRTDRVLLEQYF
CDR3nt: TGTGCCAGCAGGACGGACAGGGTACTTCTCGAGCAGTACTTC

j_gene: TRBJ2-3
d_gene: TRBD2
abundance: .
v_gene: TRBV24-1
CDR3aa: CATSRTSRDTQYF
CDR3nt: TGTGCCACCAGTCGGACTAGCAGAGATACGCAGTATTTT

j_gene: TRBJ1-1
d_gene: TRBD1
abundance: once
v_gene: TRBV12-3/TRBV12-4
CDR3aa: CASSPQTGTEAFF
CDR3nt: TGTGCCAGCAGTCCTCAGACAGGGACTGAAGCTTTCTTT

j_gene: TRBJ2-2
d_gene: TRBD1
abundance: .
v_gene: TRBV19
CDR3aa: CASKKRDRNTGELFF
CDR3nt: TGTGCCAGTAAGAAACGGGACAGGAACACCGGGGAGCTGTTTTTT

j_gene: TRBJ2-3
d_gene: TRBD2
abundance: .
v_gene: TRBV9
CDR3aa: CASSVTSGHTQYF
CDR3nt: TGTGCCAGCAGCGTTACTAGCGGACATACGCAGTATTTT

j_gene: TRBJ2-2
d_gene: TRBD2
abundance: many
v_gene: TRBV29-1
CDR3aa: CSVDVGLAGGGTGELFF
CDR3nt: TGCAGCGTTGATGTGGGACTAGCGGGAGGGGGCACCGGGGAGCTGTTTTTT

j_gene: TRBJ2-5
d_gene: TRBD2
abundance: .
v_gene: TRBV27
CDR3aa: CASSLSRGGPVQETQYF
CDR3nt: TGTGCCAGCAGTTTATCCCGGGGGGGCCCGGTCCAAGAGACCCAGTACTTC

j_gene: TRBJ1-4
d_gene: .
abundance: once
v_gene: TRBV6-5
CDR3aa: CASSYTKGGEDEKLFF
CDR3nt: TGTGCCAGCAGTTACACGAAGGGGGGGGAGGACGAAAAACTGTTTTTT

j_gene: TRBJ1-1
d_gene: .
abundance: .
v_gene: TRBV2
CDR3aa: CAKRGGILNTEAFF
CDR3nt: TGTGCCAAGAGGGGGGGTATATTGAACACTGAAGCTTTCTTT

j_gene: TRBJ2-2
d_gene: .
abundance: .
v_gene: TRBV7-9
CDR3aa: CASSLRVPGVGTGELFF
CDR3nt: TGTGCCAGCAGCTTACGAGTTCCGGGGGTAGGGACCGGGGAGCTGTTTTTT